Below are 27 T cell receptor beta chains sequenced from a single sample in a study of T-cell reconstitution after alpha-beta-depleted transplantation in children. The TCRbeta library was prepared with unique molecular identifiers. TCRdb independently ran MiXCR on the PCR reads; one entry per CDR3 protein. The table shows about 690,000 distinct CDR3 sequences, with 16% occurring only once. Sequenced material: PBMCs from the stem cell graft donor, taken from the stem cell graft. The receptor source for this set is a human donor who donated a stem cell graft to a child with acute myeloid leukemia.

This clonotype was seen more than once but under ten times. This chain links TRBV4-1 with TRBJ2-7; 9 bases fit TRBD2. The CDR3 runs to 16 residues. The V and J ends lost 1 base and 4 bases, in that order; junction bases with no gene match: 8. In germline, CDR1 is MGHRA, CDR2 YSYEKL. For the CDR3, the DNA is TGCGCCAGCAGCCAAGGAAGGAGCGGGGGGCGGTACGAGCAGTACTTC. Amino acid sequence: CASSQGRSGGRYEQYF.

This clonotype came up many times. The gene calls are TRBV7-2 and TRBJ2-3, with D maybe TRBD1 (6 bases). Germline V gene lookup returns CDR1 SGHTA and CDR2 FQGNSA. The CDR3 runs to 15 residues. V was cut by 5 bases and J by 8 bases, with 20 bases left in between. Written as DNA, the CDR3 is TGTGCCAGCAGCCCGGGACCGCTAGCAGGGGTTACGCAGTATTTT. Translation: CASSPGPLAGVTQYF.

This chain uses TRBV20-1 with TRBJ1-3, with D hard to call. Germline CDR1 and CDR2: DFQATT and SNEGSKA (reference sequence). V lost 0 bases to trimming and J lost 0 bases, with 9 bases between them. The CDR3 extends over 15 amino acids. The CDR3: CSARDEGNSGNTIYF. The CDR3 DNA follows: TGCAGTGCTAGAGATGAAGGGAACTCTGGAAACACCATATATTTT.

The table lists this clonotype with many counts. The chain joins TRBV7-2 to TRBJ2-2; D unresolved. The germline V gene has CDR1 SGHTA and CDR2 FQGNSA. V dropped 2 bases and J dropped 1 base, with 5 bases sitting between them. This CDR3 is 14 amino acids long. The CDR3 DNA is TGTGCCAGCAGCTTATACAGGAACACCGGGGAGCTGTTTTTT. It encodes CASSLYRNTGELFF.

The sample holds a few counts of this clonotype. The V and J genes are TRBV20-1 and TRBJ2-7; possible D gene TRBD2, 5 bases. Germline values: CDR1 DFQATT, CDR2 SNEGSKA (reference sequence). The CDR3 is 13 amino acids. Trimming pared 3 bases from V and 9 bases from J, leaving 18 bases between. The CDR3 DNA sequence: TGCAGTGCTAGTCGACGGAGAGCCGAGGGGCAGTACTTC. This encodes CSASRRRAEGQYF.

This chain links TRBV7-2 with TRBJ1-3; D gene uncertain. This CDR3 has 15 residues. Germline V gives CDR1 SGHTA, CDR2 FQGNSA. Trimming took 4 bases from V and 0 from J, leaving 10 bases between them. CDR3 nucleotide sequence: TGTGCCAGCAGCTCAGACATGAGCTCTGGAAACACCATATATTTT. It encodes CASSSDMSSGNTIYF.

This clonotype showed up just a few times. The gene calls are TRBV7-2 and TRBJ2-3, with D unresolved. There are 13 residues in the CDR3. Germline-derived CDR1 and CDR2 are SGHTA and FQGNSA. V dropped 6 bases and J dropped 0 bases, with 7 bases sitting between them. The CDR3, as DNA: TGTGCCAGCAGTCCCCTGAGCACAGATACGCAGTATTTT. Its translation: CASSPLSTDTQYF.

The chain uses TRBV7-2 and TRBJ2-1; possibly TRBD2 for D (6 bases). CDR3 length: 14 residues. The germline gives CDR1 SGHTA, CDR2 FQGNSA. V shed 8 bases and J shed 2 bases, with 13 bases lying between them. This chain's CDR3 is CASEGGVAYNEQFF. CDR3 DNA sequence: TGTGCCAGCGAGGGCGGGGTCGCCTACAATGAGCAGTTCTTC.

This clonotype showed up just a few times. This chain links TRBV7-9 with TRBJ1-2, with D tentatively TRBD1 (6 bases). This CDR3 contains 14 residues. V was shortened by 1 base and J by 3 bases, with 9 bases between the two germline ends. CDR1 SEHNR and CDR2 FQNEAQ come from the germline V gene (reference sequence). DNA for the CDR3: TGTGCCAGCAGCTTAGTCTCAGGGGACTATGGCTACACCTTC. It codes for CASSLVSGDYGYTF.

This clonotype was recorded at least ten times. This sequence joins TRBV10-2 and TRBJ2-1, with 8 bases aligning to TRBD1. CDR3 length: 14 amino acids. Per the germline V gene, CDR1 is WSHSY and CDR2 is SAAADI. V was clipped by 3 bases and J by 10 bases; unmatched bases: 8. CDR3 loop: CASSDRDRLREQFF. The CDR3, as DNA: TGCGCCAGCAGTGATAGGGACAGGCTTAGAGAGCAGTTCTTC.

This rearrangement joins TRBV4-3 to TRBJ1-2; 8 bases fit TRBD1. J gave up 3 bases and V 1 base, and 7 bases lay outside the gene matches. This CDR3 has 16 residues. The V gene's germline CDR1 is LGHNA and CDR2 YSLEER. CDR3 loop: CASSQVSGGEHYGYTF. In nucleotides, the CDR3 is TGCGCCAGCAGCCAAGTTTCAGGGGGCGAACACTATGGCTACACCTTC.

This clonotype was counted ten times or more. J is TRBJ1-5 and V is TRBV20-1, with D unresolved. Per germline, CDR1 DFQATT and CDR2 SNEGSKA (reference sequence). This CDR3 comprises 13 residues. V lost 3 bases to trimming and J lost 0 bases, with 6 bases between them. The DNA for the CDR3 is TGCAGTGCTAGGTATCATAGCAATCAGCCCCAGCATTTT. Translated, it gives CSARYHSNQPQHF.

A few counts support this clonotype. The rearrangement joins TRBV28 to TRBJ2-1; no clear D gene. The germline V and J ends were trimmed by 3 bases and 4 bases, with 13 bases remaining between them. Germline V gene sequence: CDR1 MDHEN, CDR2 SYDVKM. CDR3 length equals 15 residues. The CDR3 reads CASSLELSIYNEQFF. Written as DNA, the CDR3 is TGTGCCAGCAGTTTGGAACTCTCAATATACAATGAGCAGTTCTTC.

The chain uses TRBV7-2 and TRBJ1-1; no reliable D call. Deletions cut 5 bases from V and 1 base from J, with 14 bases between. CDR1 is SGHTA and CDR2 is FQGNSA in the germline V gene. The CDR3 is 15 residues long. The CDR3 nucleotides are TGTGCCAGCAGCGGAAACCTACCAAGGAACACTGAAGCTTTCTTT. Translating gives CASSGNLPRNTEAFF.

This clonotype was seen repeatedly, ten times or more. The chain combines TRBV29-1 with TRBJ1-6; D possibly corresponds to TRBD1 (6 bases). The CDR3 extends over 12 amino acids. The germline CDR1 and CDR2 sequences are SQVTM and ANQGSEA. The CDR3 loop reads CSILQGNSPLHF. In nucleotides, the CDR3 is TGCAGTATCCTACAGGGCAATTCACCCCTCCACTTT.

This clonotype was observed a few times. Written as DNA, the CDR3 is TGTGCCAGCAGTTCCGGGGCAGCAAAGACCTACGAGCAGTACTTC. It yields the protein CASSSGAAKTYEQYF. This sequence joins TRBV6-5 and TRBJ2-7, with D perhaps assigned TRBD1 or TRBD2 (5 bases each). The CDR3 is 15 amino acids. V gave up 4 bases and J gave up 2 bases, with 15 bases separating them. The germline V gene encodes CDR1 MNHEY and CDR2 SVGAGI.

This clonotype was picked up many times. J is TRBJ2-3 and V is TRBV20-1; D gene uncertain. Trimming took 5 bases from V and 4 from J, leaving 22 bases between them. This CDR3 contains 16 residues. The V gene's germline CDR1 is DFQATT and CDR2 SNEGSKA (reference sequence). CDR3 residues: CSAGTLGPLQADTQYF. As DNA, the CDR3 is TGCAGTGCTGGTACCCTAGGCCCCCTCCAGGCAGATACGCAGTATTTT.

This clonotype has more than one count but fewer than ten. The chain links TRBV6-2 or TRBV6-3 to TRBJ2-7; 9 nucleotides match TRBD1. The length of the CDR3 is 15 residues. V was clipped by 2 bases and J by 2 bases; unmatched bases: 4. Germline lookup yields CDR1 MNHEY and CDR2 SVGEGT. This CDR3 reads CASSYAGQGAYEQYF. CDR3 bases: TGTGCCAGCAGTTACGCGGGACAGGGAGCCTACGAGCAGTACTTC.

This clonotype appeared many times. The genes are TRBV20-1 and TRBJ1-1, with 10 positions matching TRBD1. Losses at the gene ends were 5 bases for V and 10 bases for J; bases not matched to a gene: 7. Germline CDR1 and CDR2: DFQATT and SNEGSKA (reference sequence). The CDR3 has 12 residues. CDR3 loop: CSASLRTGGAFF. For the CDR3, the DNA is TGCAGTGCTTCCTTACGGACAGGGGGAGCTTTCTTT.

This clonotype was detected many times. The chain employs TRBV20-1 and TRBJ2-3, with 8 bases identical to TRBD2. The V gene end was trimmed by 0 bases and the J gene end by 0 bases; junction bases not matched to a gene: 8. The CDR3 has 17 residues. Germline CDR1 and CDR2: DFQATT and SNEGSKA (reference sequence). The CDR3 reads CSARDSGTATSTDTQYF. For the CDR3, the DNA is TGCAGTGCTAGAGATAGCGGGACGGCTACTAGCACAGATACGCAGTATTTT.

This clonotype was observed at least ten times. CDR3: CASSSREYNSPLHF. CDR3 in DNA: TGCGCCAGCAGCTCAAGGGAGTATAATTCACCCCTCCACTTT. The chain recombines TRBV4-3 with TRBJ1-6; D ambiguous. V was clipped by 5 bases and J by 4 bases, with 9 bases between them. Germline-derived CDR1 and CDR2 are LGHNA and YSLEER. The CDR3 is made up of 14 amino acids.

CDR3 residues: CASRWDSAKNEKLFF. The CDR3 DNA is TGCGCCAGCAGGTGGGACAGTGCTAAGAATGAAAAACTGTTTTTT. The V call is TRBV5-1, the J call TRBJ1-4, with 7 nucleotides matching TRBD1. This CDR3 is 15 amino acids long. From germline, CDR1 is SGHRS and CDR2 YFSETQ. Trimming at V came to 5 bases and at J to 5 bases, leaving 9 bases not matched to a gene.

The V call is TRBV10-2, the J call TRBJ2-7, with a possible D match to TRBD2 (6 bases). This CDR3 is 15 amino acids long. Per germline, CDR1 WSHSY and CDR2 SAAADI. V lost 0 bases and J 5 bases, leaving 14 bases between the germline ends. CDR3 sequence (DNA): TGCGCCAGCAGTGAGTCGAGGAGGGACGGGAACGAGCAGTACTTC. Protein: CASSESRRDGNEQYF.

The chain employs TRBV5-1 and TRBJ2-1; TRBD2 matches 8 bases. This CDR3 is 16 amino acids long. V was clipped by 6 bases and J by 3 bases; unmatched bases: 11. CDR1 and CDR2 (germline): SGHRS, YFSETQ. CDR3 amino acids: CASKKNGGAGYNEQFF. The CDR3 DNA reads as TGCGCCAGCAAAAAGAACGGGGGGGCCGGCTACAATGAGCAGTTCTTC. Variable domain in full (rest from reference TRBV5-1 and TRBJ2-1): KAGVTQTPRYLIKTRGQQVTLSCSPISGHRSVSWYQQTPGQGLQFLFEYFSETQRNKGNFPGRFSGRQFSNSRSEMNVSTLELGDSALYLCASKKNGGAGYNEQFFGPGTRLTVL.

In its sample, this clonotype was seen many times. The CDR3 loop is CASSRGQEQFF. The CDR3 DNA sequence: TGTGCCAGCAGCCGTGGACAGGAACAGTTCTTC. V is TRBV5-5 and J is TRBJ2-1, with 7 bases lining up with TRBD1. Germline CDR1 reads SGHKS; CDR2 reads YYEKEE (reference sequence). V shed 4 bases and J 13 bases; nucleotides not matched to a gene: 5. The CDR3 is 11 residues long.

This chain links TRBV7-9 with TRBJ2-1, with D possibly matching TRBD1 (7 bases). Trimming took off 5 bases at V and 5 bases at J, with 19 bases between the two ends. In germline, CDR1 is SEHNR, CDR2 FQNEAQ (reference sequence). The CDR3 spans 16 residues. The CDR3 is CASSPRGVGTNNEQFF. In DNA form, the CDR3 reads TGTGCCAGCAGCCCCAGGGGGGTGGGCACAAACAATGAGCAGTTCTTC.

This clonotype was seen only a few times. The V and J genes are TRBV27 and TRBJ1-2; perhaps TRBD1 as D (5 bases). CDR1 MNHEY and CDR2 SMNVEV come from the germline V gene (reference sequence). CDR3 length: 15 amino acids. V dropped 6 bases and J dropped 8 bases, with 22 bases sitting between them. The CDR3 spells CASRPEQVVLGGYTF. As DNA, the CDR3 is TGTGCCAGCAGACCAGAACAGGTGGTCCTAGGGGGCTACACCTTC.